These 17 T cell receptor beta chains were all obtained from the same sample, sequenced in a study of Ad26.COV2.S vaccination and SARS-CoV-2 variants. TCRdb keeps only in-frame clones here, not all; method: immunoSEQ multiplex PCR. The table has some 480,000 clones, 87% seen once. Treatment defined: some 20 received Ad26.COV2.S at low or high dose, single or two shots; roughly five received placebo; per-sample allocation not given. The samples date from day 63 after the first vaccine or placebo injection. Sequencing used peripheral blood, obtained in a trial of Ad26.COV2.S vaccine versus placebo. These TCRs come from a person aged 18-65 years who received the Ad26.COV2.S COVID-19 vaccine or a placebo.

For the CDR3, the DNA is TGTGCCAGCAGCCACAAAACGTCTGGAAACACCATATATTTT. Amino acid sequence: CASSHKTSGNTIYF. The chain recombines TRBV9 with TRBJ1-3, with unresolved D. The CDR3 contains 14 residues. V shed 4 bases and J shed 1 base, with 9 bases lying between them. Per the germline V gene, CDR1 is SGDLS and CDR2 is YYNGEE.

The chain joins TRBV11-2 to TRBJ2-7; TRBD1 matches 9 bases. With V trimmed by 4 bases and J by 1 base, 5 bases remained unmatched. This CDR3 spans 15 amino acids. The germline CDR1 and CDR2 sequences are SGHAT and FQNNGV. The CDR3 DNA sequence: TGTGCCAGCAGCTACCCCGGGACAGGGTCCTACGAGCAGTACTTC. Amino acids: CASSYPGTGSYEQYF.

The rearrangement uses TRBV24-1 and TRBJ1-2; possible D gene TRBD1, 6 bases. This CDR3 contains 13 residues. Germline CDR1 KGHDR, CDR2 SFDVKD. V was pared by 4 bases and J by 5 bases, with 10 bases between. The CDR3 DNA reads TGTGCCACCAGTGACGGGACAAAGTATGGCTACACCTTC. This sequence encodes CATSDGTKYGYTF.

This rearrangement joins TRBV27 to TRBJ1-1, with a possible D match to TRBD1 (6 bases). Germline CDR1 MNHEY, CDR2 SMNVEV (reference sequence). The CDR3 sequence is 15 residues long. The V and J ends lost 6 bases and 2 bases respectively, with 16 bases between them. For the CDR3, the DNA is TGTGCCAGCAGGGGGGGGGCATGGCTCAACACTGAAGCTTTCTTT. It specifies CASRGGAWLNTEAFF.

This rearrangement joins TRBV19 to TRBJ1-1; D is uncertain. Trimming stripped 3 bases from V and 1 base from J, with 15 bases between. The CDR3 has 16 amino acids. Germline lookup yields CDR1 LNHDA and CDR2 SQIVND (reference sequence). The CDR3 here is CASSMRLPRSNTEAFF. The CDR3 DNA follows: TGTGCCAGTAGTATGAGGCTCCCCAGATCGAACACTGAAGCTTTCTTT.

This chain connects TRBV5-1 to TRBJ1-1; D is unclear. CDR1 is SGHRS, CDR2 YFSETQ, per germline. This CDR3 contains 15 residues. Trimming pared 7 bases from V and 0 bases from J, leaving 16 bases between. CDR3 amino acids: CASYPGTNMNTEAFF. The CDR3 region has the DNA TGCGCCAGCTACCCGGGCACGAACATGAACACTGAAGCTTTCTTT.

This clone was seen once. V gene TRBV7-9 combines with J gene TRBJ1-5; weak D call: TRBD1 (6 bases). CDR1 SEHNR and CDR2 FQNEAQ come from the germline V gene (reference sequence). With 8 bases removed from V and 0 bases from J, the gap between germline ends came to 11 bases. This CDR3 is built from 14 residues. CDR3 in amino acids: CASGGGYSNQPQHF. Written as DNA, the CDR3 is TGTGCCAGCGGTGGGGGCTATAGCAATCAGCCCCAGCATTTT.

The genes are TRBV19 and TRBJ2-7; the match to TRBD2 covers 7 bases. J gave up 9 bases and V 3 bases, and 8 bases lay outside the gene matches. Germline V gene sequence: CDR1 LNHDA, CDR2 SQIVND (reference sequence). The CDR3 loop spans 13 amino acids. The chain's CDR3 is CASSIGHREAQYF. The CDR3 DNA reads TGTGCCAGTAGTATCGGACACCGGGAGGCGCAGTACTTC.

The rearrangement links TRBV28 to TRBJ1-4; D perhaps matches TRBD1 (6 bases). The germline V and J ends were trimmed by 3 bases and 7 bases, with 18 bases remaining between them. This CDR3 comprises 16 residues. CDR1 is MDHEN, CDR2 SYDVKM, per germline. CDR3 loop: CASSLAGGARTEKLFF. The CDR3 nucleotides read TGTGCCAGCAGTTTGGCCGGGGGGGCCCGGACTGAAAAACTGTTTTTT.

This chain links TRBV5-4 with TRBJ1-6, with TRBD1 matching 10 bases. The CDR3 is 15 amino acids. Germline-derived CDR1 and CDR2 are SGHNT and YYREEE (reference sequence). V trimming: 4 bases; J trimming: 7 bases; junction bases outside the gene matches: 5. The CDR3 loop reads CASSLLGQGNSPLHF. The CDR3 DNA reads TGTGCCAGCAGCCTACTGGGACAGGGGAATTCACCCCTCCACTTT.

J is TRBJ2-2 and V is TRBV3-1 (or the pseudogene TRBV3-2); possible D gene TRBD1, 5 bases. V gave up 2 bases and J gave up 4 bases, with 14 bases separating them. Per the germline V gene, CDR1 is LGHDT and CDR2 is YNNKEL (reference sequence). This CDR3 contains 16 residues. The CDR3: CASSQWGRVSTGELFF. CDR3 sequence (DNA): TGTGCCAGCAGCCAATGGGGCAGGGTTAGCACCGGGGAGCTGTTTTTT.

The J gene is TRBJ1-2, the V gene TRBV4-2; a possible D gene is TRBD1 (6 bases). Germline V gives CDR1 LGHNA, CDR2 YNFKEQ. The CDR3 contains 15 residues. V gave up 0 bases and J gave up 3 bases, with 11 bases separating them. The DNA for the CDR3 is TGTGCCAGCAGCCAAGATGAGGGGGTGGACTATGGCTACACCTTC. Its translation: CASSQDEGVDYGYTF.

The chain combines TRBV12-3 or TRBV12-4 with TRBJ1-1; D is unresolved. Trimming shortened V by 2 bases and J by 10 bases, and 14 bases separated the two germline ends. The CDR3 length is 13 residues. The CDR3 here is CASSLIPANGAFF. Here the CDR3 DNA reads TGTGCCAGCAGTTTAATTCCGGCAAACGGAGCTTTCTTT.

The chain carries TRBV7-9 and TRBJ1-1; the D is unclear. Trimming stripped 5 bases from V and 5 bases from J, with 12 bases between. CDR1 and CDR2 from the germline V gene are SEHNR and FQNEAQ (reference sequence). The CDR3 has 13 amino acids. DNA for the CDR3: TGTGCCAGCAGCCAAGGTCTCGGTACTGAAGCTTTCTTT. Residues: CASSQGLGTEAFF.

V usage is TRBV27 and J usage is TRBJ2-1, with D unresolved. V dropped 3 bases and J dropped 7 bases, with 7 bases sitting between them. CDR3 length equals 12 residues. Germline V gene data show CDR1 as MNHEY and CDR2 as SMNVEV (reference sequence). The chain's CDR3 is CASSFQRNEQFF. The CDR3 DNA sequence: TGTGCCAGCAGTTTCCAACGTAATGAGCAGTTCTTC.

The chain joins TRBV15 to TRBJ1-1; perhaps TRBD1 as D (5 bases). This CDR3 comprises 12 residues. V lost 4 bases, J lost 10 bases, and 13 bases lay in between. In germline, CDR1 is LNHNV, CDR2 YYDKDF (reference sequence). CDR3 nucleotide sequence: TGTGCCACCAGCACGGTGGGCAGGGTAGCTTTCTTT. It translates to CATSTVGRVAFF.

The chain recombines TRBV6-1 with TRBJ1-4; no clear D gene. V dropped 5 bases and J dropped 6 bases, with 13 bases sitting between them. The CDR3 is made up of 14 amino acids. Germline lookup yields CDR1 MNHNS and CDR2 SASEGT. The DNA for the CDR3 is TGTGCCAGCAGTAAAAGGACGGCCGATGAAAAACTGTTTTTT. As protein: CASSKRTADEKLFF.